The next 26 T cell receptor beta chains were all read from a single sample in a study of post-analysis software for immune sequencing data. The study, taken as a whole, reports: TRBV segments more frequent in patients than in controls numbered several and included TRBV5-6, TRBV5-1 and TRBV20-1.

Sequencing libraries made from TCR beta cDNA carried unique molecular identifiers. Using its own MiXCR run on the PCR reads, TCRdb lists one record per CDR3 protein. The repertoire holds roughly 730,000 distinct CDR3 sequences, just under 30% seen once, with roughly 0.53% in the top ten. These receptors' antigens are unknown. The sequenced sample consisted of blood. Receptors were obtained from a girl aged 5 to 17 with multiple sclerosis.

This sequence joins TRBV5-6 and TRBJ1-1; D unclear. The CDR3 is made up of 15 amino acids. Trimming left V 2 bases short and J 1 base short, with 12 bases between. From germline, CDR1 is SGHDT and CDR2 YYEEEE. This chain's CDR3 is CASSLVPAGNTEAFF. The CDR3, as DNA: TGTGCCAGCAGCTTAGTCCCGGCGGGGAACACTGAAGCTTTCTTT.

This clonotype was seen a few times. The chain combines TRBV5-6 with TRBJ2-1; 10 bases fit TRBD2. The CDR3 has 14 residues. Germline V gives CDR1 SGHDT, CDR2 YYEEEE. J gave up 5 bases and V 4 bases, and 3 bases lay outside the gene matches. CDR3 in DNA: TGTGCCAGCAGCGGACTAGCGGCCAACAATGAGCAGTTCTTC. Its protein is CASSGLAANNEQFF. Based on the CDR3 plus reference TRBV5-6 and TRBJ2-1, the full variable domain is DAGVTQSPTHLIKTRGQQVTLRCSPKSGHDTVSWYQQALGQGPQFIFQYYEEEERQRGNFPDRFSGHQFPNYSSELNVNALLLGDSALYLCASSGLAANNEQFFGPGTRLTVL.

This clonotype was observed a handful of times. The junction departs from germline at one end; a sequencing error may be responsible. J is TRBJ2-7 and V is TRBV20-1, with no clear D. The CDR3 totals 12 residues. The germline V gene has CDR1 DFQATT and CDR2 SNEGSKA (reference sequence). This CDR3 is CRAREIAAEQYF. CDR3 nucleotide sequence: TGCAGGGCTAGAGAAATAGCCGCGGAGCAGTACTTC.

The CDR3 protein is CASSYLQGSGYTF. Here the CDR3 DNA reads TGTGCCAGCAGTTATCTGCAGGGAAGTGGCTACACCTTC. The chain couples TRBV6-2 or TRBV6-3 to TRBJ1-2; the D gene is possibly TRBD1 (5 bases). Trimming stripped 3 bases from V and 7 bases from J, with 12 bases between. This CDR3 has 13 amino acids. The germline gives CDR1 MNHEY, CDR2 SVGEGT.

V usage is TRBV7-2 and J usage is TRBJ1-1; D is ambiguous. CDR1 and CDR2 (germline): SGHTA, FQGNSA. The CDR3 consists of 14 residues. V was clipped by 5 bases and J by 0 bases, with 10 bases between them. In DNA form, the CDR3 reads TGTGCCAGCAGCATGCGACTAATGAACACTGAAGCTTTCTTT. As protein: CASSMRLMNTEAFF.

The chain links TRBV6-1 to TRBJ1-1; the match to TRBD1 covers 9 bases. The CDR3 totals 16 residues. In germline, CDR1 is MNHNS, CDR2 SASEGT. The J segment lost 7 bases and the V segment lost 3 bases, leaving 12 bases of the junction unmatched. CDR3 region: CASSDPRQGGNGEAFF. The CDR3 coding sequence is TGTGCCAGCAGTGACCCTAGACAGGGGGGAAACGGTGAAGCTTTCTTT.

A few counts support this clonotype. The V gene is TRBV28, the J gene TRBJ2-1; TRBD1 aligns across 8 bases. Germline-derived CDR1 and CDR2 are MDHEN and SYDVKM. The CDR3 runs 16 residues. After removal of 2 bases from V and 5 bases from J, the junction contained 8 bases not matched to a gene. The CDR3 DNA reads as TGTGCCAGCAGTTTACGGTGGACAGGGAGACACAATGAGCAGTTCTTC. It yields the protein CASSLRWTGRHNEQFF.

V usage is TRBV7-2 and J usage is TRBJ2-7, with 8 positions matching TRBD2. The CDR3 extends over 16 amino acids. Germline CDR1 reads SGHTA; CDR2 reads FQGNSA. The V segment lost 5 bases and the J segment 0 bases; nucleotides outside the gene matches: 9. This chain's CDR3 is CASSPRVRGDSYEQYF. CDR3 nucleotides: TGTGCCAGCAGCCCAAGGGTGCGGGGGGACTCCTACGAGCAGTACTTC.

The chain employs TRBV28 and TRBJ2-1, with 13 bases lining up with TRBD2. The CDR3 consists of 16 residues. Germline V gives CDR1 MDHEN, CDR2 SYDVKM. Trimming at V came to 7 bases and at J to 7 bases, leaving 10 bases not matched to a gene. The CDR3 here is CASITPGLAGRNEQFF. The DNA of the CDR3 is TGTGCCAGCATCACCCCGGGACTAGCGGGAAGGAATGAGCAGTTCTTC.

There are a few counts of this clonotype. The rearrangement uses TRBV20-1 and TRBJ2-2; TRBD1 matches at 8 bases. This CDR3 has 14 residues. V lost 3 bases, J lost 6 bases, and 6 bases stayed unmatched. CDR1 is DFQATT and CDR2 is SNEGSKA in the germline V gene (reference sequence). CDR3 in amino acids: CSASGQGRPGELFF. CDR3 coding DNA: TGCAGTGCTAGCGGACAGGGTCGTCCCGGGGAGCTGTTTTTT.

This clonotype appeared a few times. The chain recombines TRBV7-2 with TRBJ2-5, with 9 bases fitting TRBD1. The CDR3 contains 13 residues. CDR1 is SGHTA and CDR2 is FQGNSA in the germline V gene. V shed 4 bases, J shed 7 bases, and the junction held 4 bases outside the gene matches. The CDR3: CASSSGQGATQYF. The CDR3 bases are TGTGCCAGCAGCTCGGGACAGGGTGCGACCCAGTACTTC.

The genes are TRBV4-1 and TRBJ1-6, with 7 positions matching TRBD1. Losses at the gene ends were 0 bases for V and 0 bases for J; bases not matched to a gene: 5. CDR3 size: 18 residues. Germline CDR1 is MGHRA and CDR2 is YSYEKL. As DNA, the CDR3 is TGCGCCAGCAGCCAAGAATTAGGGGGCGACTCCTATAATTCACCCCTCCACTTT. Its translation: CASSQELGGDSYNSPLHF.

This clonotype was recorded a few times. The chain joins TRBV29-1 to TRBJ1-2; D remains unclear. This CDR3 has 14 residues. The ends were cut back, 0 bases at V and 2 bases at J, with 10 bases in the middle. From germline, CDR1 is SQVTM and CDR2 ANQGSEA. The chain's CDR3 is CSVEDPWENYGYTF. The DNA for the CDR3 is TGCAGCGTTGAAGATCCATGGGAGAACTATGGCTACACCTTC.

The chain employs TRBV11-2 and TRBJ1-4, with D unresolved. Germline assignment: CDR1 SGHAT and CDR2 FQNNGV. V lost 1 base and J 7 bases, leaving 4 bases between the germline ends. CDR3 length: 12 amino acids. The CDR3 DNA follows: TGTGCCAGCAGCTTAGTACCTGAAAAACTGTTTTTT. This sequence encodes CASSLVPEKLFF. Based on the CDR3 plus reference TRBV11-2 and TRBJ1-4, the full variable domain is EAGVAQSPRYKIIEKRQSVAFWCNPISGHATLYWYQQILGQGPKLLIQFQNNGVVDDSQLPKDRFSAERLKGVDSTLKIQPAKLEDSAVYLCASSLVPEKLFFGSGTQLSVL.

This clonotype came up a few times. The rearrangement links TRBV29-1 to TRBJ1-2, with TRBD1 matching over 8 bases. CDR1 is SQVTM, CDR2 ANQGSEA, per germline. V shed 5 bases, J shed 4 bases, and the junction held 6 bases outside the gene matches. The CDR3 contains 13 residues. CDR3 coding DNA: TGCAGCGTTCTCAGGGGGCTTGGCTATGGCTACACCTTC. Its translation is CSVLRGLGYGYTF.

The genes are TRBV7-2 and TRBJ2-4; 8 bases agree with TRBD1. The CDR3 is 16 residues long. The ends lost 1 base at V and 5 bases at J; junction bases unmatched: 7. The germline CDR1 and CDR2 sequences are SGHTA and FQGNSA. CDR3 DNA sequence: TGTGCCAGCAGCTTAGGAGGCAGGGGGCGCGAAAACATTCAGTACTTC. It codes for CASSLGGRGRENIQYF.

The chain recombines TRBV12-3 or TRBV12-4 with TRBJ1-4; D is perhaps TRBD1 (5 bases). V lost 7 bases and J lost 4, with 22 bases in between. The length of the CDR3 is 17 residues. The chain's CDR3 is CASTTSTSGVRNEKLFF. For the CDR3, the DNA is TGTGCCAGCACCACCTCTACCTCGGGGGTCCGTAATGAAAAACTGTTTTTT.

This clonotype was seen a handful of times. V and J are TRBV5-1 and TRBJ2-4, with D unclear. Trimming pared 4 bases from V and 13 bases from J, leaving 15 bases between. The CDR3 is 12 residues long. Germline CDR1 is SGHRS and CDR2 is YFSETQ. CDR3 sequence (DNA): TGCGCCAGCAGCCCCAGCGTTCTTGAGCAGTACTTC. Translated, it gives CASSPSVLEQYF.

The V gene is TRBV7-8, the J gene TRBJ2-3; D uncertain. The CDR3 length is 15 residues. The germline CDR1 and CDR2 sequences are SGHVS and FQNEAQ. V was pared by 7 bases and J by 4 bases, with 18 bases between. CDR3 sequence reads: CASTKINVAADTQYF. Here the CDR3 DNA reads TGTGCCAGCACCAAAATAAATGTGGCTGCAGATACGCAGTATTTT.

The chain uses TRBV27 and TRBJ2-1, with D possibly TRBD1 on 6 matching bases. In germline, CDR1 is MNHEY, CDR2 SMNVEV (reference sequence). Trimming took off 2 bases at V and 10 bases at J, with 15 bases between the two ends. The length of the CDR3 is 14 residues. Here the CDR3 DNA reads TGTGCCAGCAGTTTAGAACAGGGCTCCTACGAGCAGTTCTTC. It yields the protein CASSLEQGSYEQFF.

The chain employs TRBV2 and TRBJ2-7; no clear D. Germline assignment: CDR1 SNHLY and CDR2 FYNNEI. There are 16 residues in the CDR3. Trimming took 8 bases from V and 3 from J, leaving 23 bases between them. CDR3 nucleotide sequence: TGTGCCAGCCAGACTGTGTCGGCCTTATCGGGCTACGAGCAGTACTTC. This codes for CASQTVSALSGYEQYF.

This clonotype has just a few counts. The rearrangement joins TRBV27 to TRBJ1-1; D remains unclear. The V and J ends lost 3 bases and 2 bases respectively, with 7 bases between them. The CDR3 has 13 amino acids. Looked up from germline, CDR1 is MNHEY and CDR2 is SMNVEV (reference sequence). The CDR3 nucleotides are TGTGCCAGCAGTTTCGGGTCTAACACTGAAGCTTTCTTT. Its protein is CASSFGSNTEAFF.

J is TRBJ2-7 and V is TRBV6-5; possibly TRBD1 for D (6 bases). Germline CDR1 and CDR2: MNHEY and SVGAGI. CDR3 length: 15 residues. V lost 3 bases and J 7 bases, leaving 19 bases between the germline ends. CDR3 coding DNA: TGTGCCAGCAGTTATCGCGGACAGCCTTACAATGAGCAGTACTTC. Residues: CASSYRGQPYNEQYF.

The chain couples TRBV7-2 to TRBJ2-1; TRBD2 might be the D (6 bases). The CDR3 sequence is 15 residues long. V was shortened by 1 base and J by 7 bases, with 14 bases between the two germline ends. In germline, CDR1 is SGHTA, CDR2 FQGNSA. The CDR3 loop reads CASSLVQGAGNEQFF. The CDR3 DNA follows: TGTGCCAGCAGCTTAGTCCAGGGCGCGGGGAATGAGCAGTTCTTC.

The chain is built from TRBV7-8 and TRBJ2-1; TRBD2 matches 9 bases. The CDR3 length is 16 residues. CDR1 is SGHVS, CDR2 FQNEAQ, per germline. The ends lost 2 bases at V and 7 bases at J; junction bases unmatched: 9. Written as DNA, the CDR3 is TGTGCCAGCAGCTTAACCGGCGGGGGGGCTTGGAATGAGCAGTTCTTC. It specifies CASSLTGGGAWNEQFF.

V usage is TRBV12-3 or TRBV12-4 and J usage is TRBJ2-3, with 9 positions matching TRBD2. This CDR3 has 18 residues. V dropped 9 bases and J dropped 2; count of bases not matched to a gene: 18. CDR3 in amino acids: CASIPGLASNFNTDTQYF. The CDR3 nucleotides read TGTGCCAGTATACCGGGACTAGCTAGTAATTTTAACACAGATACGCAGTATTTT.